This TCR beta chain was observed in a study of T cells after yellow fever vaccination. On this clonotype itself: Its antigen is undetermined.

Conversion of TCR transcripts into cDNA relied on 5'RACE template switching, which added a universal primer site and UMIs. TCRdb re-analysed the 5' RACE reads in MiXCR, keeping a single row per CDR3 protein. The sample has hundreds of thousands of distinct CDR3 sequences; 12% are singletons. Whole-study results and caveats: A secondary response was less intense yet reached its peak sooner, at day 5 versus 15.

The sequence came from a man aged 18-30 years who received the YFV17D yellow fever vaccine. This sample comprised CD4+ T cells sorted from PBMCs, obtained 15 days after the yellow fever booster vaccination.

The CDR3 is CATRMSGANVLTF. The CDR3 DNA follows: TGTGCCACCAGGATGTCTGGGGCCAACGTCCTGACTTTC. The rearrangement links TRBV19 to TRBJ2-6; D unclear. The CDR3 length is 13 residues. Germline assignment: CDR1 LNHDA and CDR2 SQIVND (reference sequence). Trimming took off 10 bases at V and 1 base at J, with 8 bases between the two ends.